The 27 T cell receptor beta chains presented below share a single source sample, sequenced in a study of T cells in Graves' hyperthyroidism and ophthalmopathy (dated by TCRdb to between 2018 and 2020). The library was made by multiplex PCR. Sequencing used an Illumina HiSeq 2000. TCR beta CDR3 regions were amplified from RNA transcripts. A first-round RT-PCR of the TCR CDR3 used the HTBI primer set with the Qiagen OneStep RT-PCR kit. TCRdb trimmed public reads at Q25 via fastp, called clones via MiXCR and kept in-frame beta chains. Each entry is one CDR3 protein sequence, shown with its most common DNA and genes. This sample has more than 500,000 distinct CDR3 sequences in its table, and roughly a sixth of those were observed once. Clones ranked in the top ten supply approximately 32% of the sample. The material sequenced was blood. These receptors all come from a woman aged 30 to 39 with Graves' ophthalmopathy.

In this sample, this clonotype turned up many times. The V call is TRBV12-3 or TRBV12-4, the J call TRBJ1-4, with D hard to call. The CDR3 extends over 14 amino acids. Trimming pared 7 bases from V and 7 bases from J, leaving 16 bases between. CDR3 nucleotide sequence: TGTGCCAGCACCACCAGTGGGGTTGTTGAAAAACTGTTTTTT. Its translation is CASTTSGVVEKLFF.

CDR3 nucleotide sequence: TGCGCCAGCAGCCAGACCATCAGATTTCCCGGGGAGCTGTTTTTT. Translated, it gives CASSQTIRFPGELFF. This rearrangement joins TRBV4-1 to TRBJ2-2; D ambiguous. Trimming removed 3 bases at V and 6 bases at J, with 14 bases between. CDR1 is MGHRA and CDR2 is YSYEKL in the germline V gene. CDR3 size: 15 residues.

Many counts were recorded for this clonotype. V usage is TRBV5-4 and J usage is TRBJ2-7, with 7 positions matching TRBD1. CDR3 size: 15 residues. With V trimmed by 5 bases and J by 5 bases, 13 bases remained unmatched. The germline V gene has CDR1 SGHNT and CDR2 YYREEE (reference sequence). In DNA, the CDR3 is TGTGCCAGCAGACCTGCCGGGACAGCGAGGAACGAGCAGTACTTC. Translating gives CASRPAGTARNEQYF.

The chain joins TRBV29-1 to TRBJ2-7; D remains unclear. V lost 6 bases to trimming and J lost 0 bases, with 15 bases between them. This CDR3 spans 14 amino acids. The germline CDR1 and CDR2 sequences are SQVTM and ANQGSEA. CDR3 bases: TGCAGCGTCCCTAAACGAGGTGACTCCTACGAGCAGTACTTC. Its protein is CSVPKRGDSYEQYF.

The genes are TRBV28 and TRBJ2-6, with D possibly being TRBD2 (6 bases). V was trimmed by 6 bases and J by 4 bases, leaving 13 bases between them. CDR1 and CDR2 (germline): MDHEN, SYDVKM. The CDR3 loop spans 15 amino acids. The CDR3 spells CASRWGGTGANVLTF. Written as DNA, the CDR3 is TGTGCCAGCAGATGGGGAGGAACCGGGGCCAACGTCCTGACTTTC.

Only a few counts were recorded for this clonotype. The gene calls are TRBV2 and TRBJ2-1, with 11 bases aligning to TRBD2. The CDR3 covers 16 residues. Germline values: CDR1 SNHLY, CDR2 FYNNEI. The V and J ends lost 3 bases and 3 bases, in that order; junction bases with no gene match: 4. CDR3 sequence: CASSDSGTSGYNEQFF. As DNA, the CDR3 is TGTGCCAGCAGTGATTCCGGGACTAGCGGCTACAATGAGCAGTTCTTC.

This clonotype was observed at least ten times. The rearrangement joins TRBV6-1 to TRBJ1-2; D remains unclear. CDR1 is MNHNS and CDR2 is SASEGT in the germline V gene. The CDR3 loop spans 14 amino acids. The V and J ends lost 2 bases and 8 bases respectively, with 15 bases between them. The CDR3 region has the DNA TGTGCCAGCAGTGAATTGGAACAGCGTGGGGGCTACACCTTC. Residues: CASSELEQRGGYTF.

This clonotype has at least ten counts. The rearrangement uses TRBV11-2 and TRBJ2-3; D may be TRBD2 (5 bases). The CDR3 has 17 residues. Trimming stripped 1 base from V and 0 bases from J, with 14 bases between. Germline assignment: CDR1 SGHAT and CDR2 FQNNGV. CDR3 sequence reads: CASSLVRRRTSTDTQYF. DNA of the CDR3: TGTGCCAGCAGCTTAGTACGGCGCCGGACTAGCACAGATACGCAGTATTTT.

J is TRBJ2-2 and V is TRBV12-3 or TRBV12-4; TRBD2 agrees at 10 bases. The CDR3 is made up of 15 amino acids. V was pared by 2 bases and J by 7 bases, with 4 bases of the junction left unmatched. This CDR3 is CASSLPSGRVGELFF. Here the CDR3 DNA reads TGTGCCAGCAGTTTACCGAGCGGGAGGGTCGGGGAGCTGTTTTTT.

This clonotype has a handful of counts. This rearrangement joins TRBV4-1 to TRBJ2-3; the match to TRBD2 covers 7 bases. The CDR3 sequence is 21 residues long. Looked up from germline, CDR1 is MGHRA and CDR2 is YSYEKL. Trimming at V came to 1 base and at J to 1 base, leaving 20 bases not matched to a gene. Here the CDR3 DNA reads TGCGCCAGCAGCCAAGGGGGCGGTACTAGCGCTAATCTGAGGGGCACAGATACGCAGTATTTT. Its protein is CASSQGGGTSANLRGTDTQYF.

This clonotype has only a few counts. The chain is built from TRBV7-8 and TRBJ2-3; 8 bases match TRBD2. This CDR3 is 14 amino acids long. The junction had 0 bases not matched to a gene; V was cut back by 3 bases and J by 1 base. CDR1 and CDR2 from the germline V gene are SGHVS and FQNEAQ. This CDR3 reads CASSFSGGTDTQYF. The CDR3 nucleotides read TGTGCCAGCAGCTTTAGCGGGGGCACAGATACGCAGTATTTT.

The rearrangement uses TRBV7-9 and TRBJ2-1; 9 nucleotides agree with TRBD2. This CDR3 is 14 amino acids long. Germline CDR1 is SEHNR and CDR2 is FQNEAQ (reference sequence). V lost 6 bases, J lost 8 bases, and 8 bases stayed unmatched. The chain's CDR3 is CASRLGLAIDEQFF. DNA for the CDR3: TGTGCCAGCAGATTGGGACTAGCCATTGATGAGCAGTTCTTC.

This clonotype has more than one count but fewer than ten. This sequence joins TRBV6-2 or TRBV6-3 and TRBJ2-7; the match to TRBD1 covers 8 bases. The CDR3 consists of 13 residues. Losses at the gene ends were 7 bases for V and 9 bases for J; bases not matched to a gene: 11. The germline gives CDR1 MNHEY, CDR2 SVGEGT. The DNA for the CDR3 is TGTGCCAGCACGTCAGGGGGCAGCGCCGTGCAGTACTTC. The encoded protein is CASTSGGSAVQYF.

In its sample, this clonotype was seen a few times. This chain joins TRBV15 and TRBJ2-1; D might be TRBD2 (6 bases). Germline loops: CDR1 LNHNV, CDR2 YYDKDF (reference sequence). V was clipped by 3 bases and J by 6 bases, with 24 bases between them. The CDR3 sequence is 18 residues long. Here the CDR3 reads CATSRDPRRNGGGNEQFF. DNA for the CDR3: TGTGCCACCAGCAGGGATCCGAGGCGGAACGGGGGTGGCAATGAGCAGTTCTTC.

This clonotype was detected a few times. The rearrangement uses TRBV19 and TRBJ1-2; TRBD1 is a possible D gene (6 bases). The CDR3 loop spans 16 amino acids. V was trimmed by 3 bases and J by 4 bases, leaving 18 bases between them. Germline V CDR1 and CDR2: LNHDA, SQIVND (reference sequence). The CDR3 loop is CASSMDRSRGIYGYTF. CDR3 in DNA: TGTGCCAGTAGTATGGACAGATCCCGCGGGATCTATGGCTACACCTTC.

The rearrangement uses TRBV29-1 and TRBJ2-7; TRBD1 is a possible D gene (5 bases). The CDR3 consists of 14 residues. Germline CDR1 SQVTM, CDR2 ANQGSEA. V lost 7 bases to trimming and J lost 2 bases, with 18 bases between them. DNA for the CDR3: TGCAGCGCCACCCGACAGTCTGGCCCCTACGAGCAGTACTTC. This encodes CSATRQSGPYEQYF.

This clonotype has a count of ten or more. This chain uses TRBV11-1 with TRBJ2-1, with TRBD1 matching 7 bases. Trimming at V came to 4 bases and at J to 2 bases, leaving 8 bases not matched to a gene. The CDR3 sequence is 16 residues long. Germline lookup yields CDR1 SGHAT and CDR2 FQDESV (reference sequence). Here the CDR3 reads CASSSRTGPTYNEQFF. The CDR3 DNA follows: TGTGCCAGCAGCTCCCGGACAGGACCAACCTACAATGAGCAGTTCTTC.

CDR3 protein: CASSSGLAGLNRYEQYF. CDR3 sequence (DNA): TGTGCCAGCAGCTCGGGACTAGCGGGACTAAACCGCTACGAGCAGTACTTC. The J gene is TRBJ2-7, the V gene TRBV11-2; TRBD2 matches 13 bases. The CDR3 runs to 17 residues. Germline V gives CDR1 SGHAT, CDR2 FQNNGV. V dropped 4 bases and J dropped 3; count of bases not matched to a gene: 9.

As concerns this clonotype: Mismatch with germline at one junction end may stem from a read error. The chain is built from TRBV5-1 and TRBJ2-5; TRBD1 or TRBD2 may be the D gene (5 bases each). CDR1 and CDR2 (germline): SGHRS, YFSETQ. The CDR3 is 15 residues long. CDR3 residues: CASSVGTGQGETQYF. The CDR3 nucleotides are TGTGCCAGCAGCGTAGGTACGGGGCAGGGAGAGACCCAGTACTTC.

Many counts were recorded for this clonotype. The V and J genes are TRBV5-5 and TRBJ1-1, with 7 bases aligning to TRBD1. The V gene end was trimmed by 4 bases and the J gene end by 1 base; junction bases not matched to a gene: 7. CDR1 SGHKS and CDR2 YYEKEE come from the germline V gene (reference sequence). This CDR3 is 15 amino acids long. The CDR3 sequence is CASSTKQGRNTEAFF. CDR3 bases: TGTGCCAGCAGCACCAAACAGGGGAGGAACACTGAAGCTTTCTTT.

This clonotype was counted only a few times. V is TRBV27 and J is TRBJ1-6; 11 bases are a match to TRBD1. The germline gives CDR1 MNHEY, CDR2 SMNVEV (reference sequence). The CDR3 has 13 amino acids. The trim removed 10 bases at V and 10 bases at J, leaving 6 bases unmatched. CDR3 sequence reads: CAIPGQGGSPLHF. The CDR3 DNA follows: TGTGCCATCCCGGGACAGGGGGGGTCACCCCTCCACTTT.

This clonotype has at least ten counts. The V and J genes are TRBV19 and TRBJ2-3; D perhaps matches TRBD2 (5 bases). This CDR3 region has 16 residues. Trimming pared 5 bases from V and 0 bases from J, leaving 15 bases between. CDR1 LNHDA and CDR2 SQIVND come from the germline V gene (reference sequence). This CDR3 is CASSRVPRTSTDTQYF. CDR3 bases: TGTGCCAGTAGTCGGGTCCCCAGGACTAGCACAGATACGCAGTATTTT.

The chain's CDR3 is CASTPIPGLAGENTGELFF. CDR3 bases: TGTGCCAGCACCCCTATACCGGGACTAGCGGGGGAGAACACCGGGGAGCTGTTTTTT. The rearrangement uses TRBV12-3 or TRBV12-4 and TRBJ2-2; 14 bases are shared with TRBD2. The CDR3 extends over 19 amino acids. J was trimmed by 1 base and V by 7 bases; bases with no gene match: 11.

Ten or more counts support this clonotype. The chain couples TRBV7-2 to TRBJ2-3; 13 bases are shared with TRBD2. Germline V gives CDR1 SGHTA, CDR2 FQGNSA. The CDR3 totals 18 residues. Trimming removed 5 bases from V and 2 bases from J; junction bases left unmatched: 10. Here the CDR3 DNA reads TGTGCCAGCAGCAGAGGACTAGCGGGAGACGTTAACACAGATACGCAGTATTTT. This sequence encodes CASSRGLAGDVNTDTQYF.

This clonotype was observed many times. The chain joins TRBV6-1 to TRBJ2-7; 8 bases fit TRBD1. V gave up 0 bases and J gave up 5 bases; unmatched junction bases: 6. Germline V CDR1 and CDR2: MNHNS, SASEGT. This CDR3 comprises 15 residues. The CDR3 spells CASSEAQGGGNEQYF. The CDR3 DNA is TGTGCCAGCAGTGAAGCACAGGGGGGTGGAAACGAGCAGTACTTC.

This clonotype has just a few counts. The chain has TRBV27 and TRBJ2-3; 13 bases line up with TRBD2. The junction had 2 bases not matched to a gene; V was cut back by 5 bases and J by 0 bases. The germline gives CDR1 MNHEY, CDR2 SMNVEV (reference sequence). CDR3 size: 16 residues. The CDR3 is CASSRGLAGSTDTQYF. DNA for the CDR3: TGTGCCAGCAGTAGGGGACTAGCGGGAAGCACAGATACGCAGTATTTT.

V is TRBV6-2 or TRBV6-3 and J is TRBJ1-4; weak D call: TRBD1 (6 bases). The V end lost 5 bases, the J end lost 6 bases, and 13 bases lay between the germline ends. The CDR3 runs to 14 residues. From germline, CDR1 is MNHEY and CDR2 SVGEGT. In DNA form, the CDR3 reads TGTGCCAGCAGTCCCACAGGGCGGGATGAAAAACTGTTTTTT. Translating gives CASSPTGRDEKLFF.